Detailed here is one T cell receptor (beta chain). The antigen remains unidentified. The sample originates from a study of OX40 agonist ivuxolimab in advanced cancers. Study conclusions and caveats: The antigens recognized by the expanded peripheral T cells, that is their antigen specificity, were not determined.

Exclusion of a patient followed from autoimmune disease history or systemic immunosuppression. Blood samples were obtained at baseline, cycle 4 day 1, and cycle 7 day 1. Profiled with immunoSEQ multiplex PCR; TCRdb holds only in-frame clones, not every one. The sample yields 150,000 to 190,000 clones, 85% to 95% seen once. The TCR sequence derives from an adult with an advanced solid tumor such as melanoma, head and neck, liver or kidney cancer. Specimen: CD4+ or CD8+ T cells sorted from blood, collected in a trial of the OX40 agonist ivuxolimab.

CDR3 in amino acids: CASSVEAGSYEQYF. CDR3 DNA: TGTGCCAGCAGCGTAGAGGCAGGGTCCTACGAGCAGTACTTC. The chain couples TRBV9 to TRBJ2-7, with a tentative D call TRBD1 (5 bases). Germline values: CDR1 SGDLS, CDR2 YYNGEE. The germline V and J ends were trimmed by 0 bases and 1 base, with 8 bases remaining between them. The CDR3 has 14 amino acids.